The rows below give T cell receptor beta chains drawn from one sample of a study of blood T cell repertoires in COVID-19. The method was immunoSEQ multiplex PCR; TCRdb's version includes in-frame clones alone and lacks a portion of them. The table has more than 50,000 clones, roughly three quarters seen once. Sequencing was done on a sample of peripheral blood. These receptors originate from a woman of 80 years or more with acute or convalescent COVID-19. Each CDR3 is given with its conserved first and last residue.

J | V | CDR3
TRBJ1-2 | TRBV6-6 | CASIRGTGNGYTF
TRBJ2-1 | TRBV5-5 | CASRSASGAFLVF
TRBJ2-5 | TRBV30 | CAWSRGQVGTQYF
TRBJ1-4 | TRBV28 | CASLRASTNEKLFF
TRBJ2-7 | TRBV18 | CASSQGGTDEQYF
TRBJ2-4 | TRBV28 | CASSYGGGGAKNIQYF
TRBJ1-1 | TRBV20-1 | CSARNPRGAFF
TRBJ2-1 | TRBV27 | CASSSGLARMGNEQFF
TRBJ2-1 | TRBV7-2 | CASSFRTKYNEQFF
TRBJ2-4 | TRBV18 | CASTGQGAKNIQYF
TRBJ1-5 | TRBV5-1 | CASSLDGSRNQPQHF
TRBJ2-7 | TRBV7-2 | CASSSRQGILREQYF
TRBJ2-5 | TRBV9 | CASSSLAGSETQYF
TRBJ2-1 | TRBV5-6 | CASSLRLAGANEQFF
TRBJ2-7 | TRBV28 | CASSQGLDSAYEQYF
TRBJ2-7 | TRBV30 | CAWSPGGYEQYF
TRBJ2-7 | TRBV7-3 | CASSLMIRRLACEQYF
TRBJ2-1 | TRBV2 | CASRTPGQVDNEQFF
TRBJ2-2 | TRBV6-5 | CAILSRQATGELFF
TRBJ1-6 | TRBV19 | CASSSRGTANSPLHF
TRBJ1-3 | TRBV3-1/TRBV3-2 | CASSVHRSSGNTIYF
TRBJ2-3 | TRBV7-2 | CASSSRLGPQYF
TRBJ1-5 | TRBV6-6 | CASSPFQGRGYSNQPQHF
TRBJ2-3 | TRBV6-4 | CASSLSGLPEYTQYF
TRBJ2-1 | TRBV5-1 | CASSWTGTGADEQFF
TRBJ2-7 | TRBV7-2 | CASSPDRGRTEQYF
TRBJ2-7 | TRBV30 | CAWRGQGRNEQYF
TRBJ1-4 | TRBV30 | CAWSVPVRAEKLFF
TRBJ2-5 | TRBV24-1 | CATSDSHRSGTGETQYF
TRBJ2-1 | TRBV6-6 | CASSRTSGEYNEQFF
TRBJ2-7 | TRBV28 | CASRGGQGGWFF
TRBJ2-7 | TRBV18 | CASSPEGLPRYEQYF
TRBJ1-6 | TRBV6-6 | CASRLQGGESPLHF
TRBJ1-5 | TRBV13 | CASSIRTGNQPQHF
TRBJ2-6 | TRBV2 | CASEAGANVLTF
TRBJ2-7 | TRBV4-1 | CASSKLGDYEQYF
TRBJ1-2 | TRBV6-5 | CASSYSEVSRDGYTF
TRBJ2-1 | TRBV10-1 | CASSPKLAGAREQFF